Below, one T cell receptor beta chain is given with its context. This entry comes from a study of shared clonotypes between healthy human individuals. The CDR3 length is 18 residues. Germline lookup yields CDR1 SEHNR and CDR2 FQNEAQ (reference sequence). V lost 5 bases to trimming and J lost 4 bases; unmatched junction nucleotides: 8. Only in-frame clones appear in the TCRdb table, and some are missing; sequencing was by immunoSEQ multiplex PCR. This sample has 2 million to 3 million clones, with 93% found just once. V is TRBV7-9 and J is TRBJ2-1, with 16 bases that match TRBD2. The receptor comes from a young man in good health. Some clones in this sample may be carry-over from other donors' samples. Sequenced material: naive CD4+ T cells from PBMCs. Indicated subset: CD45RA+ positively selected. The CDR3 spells CASSGQGLAGGRYNEQFF. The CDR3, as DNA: TGTGCCAGCAGCGGGCAGGGACTAGCGGGAGGGAGATACAATGAGCAGTTCTTC.